Detailed here is one T cell receptor beta chain. Measured with immunoSEQ multiplex PCR; TCRdb has only the in-frame clones, and not every one. The table includes fewer than 40,000 clones, around 89% detected once. Germline CDR1 and CDR2: MDHEN and SYDVKM. Trimming took 10 bases from V and 3 from J, leaving 13 bases between them. This CDR3 comprises 12 residues. This specimen belongs to a study of multiple sclerosis patients with progressive multifocal leukoencephalopathy. Sample time point: before natalizumab initiation. T0 blood was collected before the first natalizumab infusion. This TCR was recovered from a human donor with multiple sclerosis. The rearrangement links TRBV28 to TRBJ2-7; TRBD1 might be the D (5 bases). Sequencing used PBMCs. The CDR3 spells CATSGILYEQYF. DNA for the CDR3: TGTGCCACCTCAGGGATACTCTACGAGCAGTACTTC. Full variable domain (remainder filled in from reference TRBV28 and TRBJ2-7): DVKVTQSSRYLVKRTGEKVFLECVQDMDHENMFWYRQDPGLGLRLIYFSYDVKMKEKGDIPEGYSVSREKKERFSLILESASTNQTSMYLCATSGILYEQYFGPGTRLTVT.